Listed below are T cell receptor beta chains from one sample, sequenced in a study of cytomegalovirus exposure and HLA in healthy donors. The table came from immunoSEQ multiplex PCR; TCRdb's copy has only in-frame clones and leaves some out. The sample has about 160,000 clones, around 73% seen once; the top ten hold 1.4% to 1.5%. Sequences were obtained from PBMCs. These receptors were obtained from a male donor in good health and CMV-seronegative. Each CDR3 is given with its conserved first and last residue.

15 TRBJ2-1 TRBV2 CASRSTSGGGNEQFF
15 TRBJ2-5 TRBV29-1 CSVGPSQGAEETQYF
15 TRBJ2-7 TRBV27 CASSFLAGGLGEQYF
13 TRBJ1-4 TRBV25-1 CASSDRVDEKLFF
13 TRBJ2-5 TRBV28 CASRGPPQETQYF
16 TRBJ1-4 TRBV28 CASSPTGPLVGEKLFF
16 TRBJ2-7 TRBV7-8 CASSPRTSGGRYEQYF
13 TRBJ2-2 TRBV6-6 CACGLGGTGELFF
15 TRBJ1-4 TRBV19 CASKNTGTGYEKLFF
14 TRBJ2-3 TRBV27 CASSPEGYTDTQYF